Shown below are 5 T cell receptor beta chains from a single sample sequenced in a study of cytomegalovirus exposure and HLA in healthy donors. Use of 60 Vbeta and 13 Jbeta primers characterized the PCR. The repertoire was sequenced with immunoSEQ multiplex PCR; TCRdb's copy has only in-frame clones and lacks some. This table lists about 48,000 clones. Input material: PBMCs. The source is a male donor in good health and CMV-seropositive.

This chain connects TRBV4-2 to TRBJ1-5, with D possibly matching TRBD1 (5 bases). The germline CDR1 and CDR2 sequences are LGHNA and YNFKEQ. Trimming removed 0 bases at V and 1 base at J, with 19 bases between. The CDR3 is made up of 19 amino acids. The CDR3 is CASSQDLGRRGPSNQPQHF. CDR3 bases: TGTGCCAGCAGCCAAGATTTGGGTAGGCGGGGACCAAGCAATCAGCCCCAGCATTTT.

The rearrangement links TRBV7-2 to TRBJ2-1; the D is unclear. This CDR3 is built from 15 residues. Germline V gene sequence: CDR1 SGHTA, CDR2 FQGNSA. The V gene lost 2 bases and the J gene lost 5 bases, with 13 bases spanning the gap. CDR3 amino acids: CASSLTTVPHNEQFF. CDR3 DNA sequence: TGTGCCAGCAGCTTAACTACCGTCCCGCACAATGAGCAGTTCTTC.

The CDR3 nucleotides are TGCGCCAGCAGCCGGGAAGGGACAGTCAATTCACCCCTCCACTTT. Protein sequence: CASSREGTVNSPLHF. This chain uses TRBV5-1 with TRBJ1-6; 7 bases line up with TRBD1. Trimming at V came to 4 bases and at J to 7 bases, leaving 8 bases not matched to a gene. The CDR3 consists of 15 residues. Germline loops: CDR1 SGHRS, CDR2 YFSETQ.

This chain connects TRBV30 to TRBJ1-1; D uncertain. Germline V gene sequence: CDR1 GTSNPN, CDR2 SVGIG (reference sequence). The CDR3 totals 12 residues. V lost 0 bases to trimming and J lost 6 bases, with 8 bases between them. CDR3 in amino acids: CAWSVEGAEAFF. The CDR3 region has the DNA TGTGCCTGGAGTGTGGAGGGAGCTGAAGCTTTCTTT.

The chain has TRBV28 and TRBJ1-2; TRBD1 matches 7 bases. J was trimmed by 4 bases and V by 7 bases; bases with no gene match: 6. The germline V gene has CDR1 MDHEN and CDR2 SYDVKM. The CDR3 spans 13 residues. This CDR3 is CASTPTGRYGYTF. CDR3 DNA sequence: TGTGCCAGCACCCCGACAGGGCGCTATGGCTACACCTTC.